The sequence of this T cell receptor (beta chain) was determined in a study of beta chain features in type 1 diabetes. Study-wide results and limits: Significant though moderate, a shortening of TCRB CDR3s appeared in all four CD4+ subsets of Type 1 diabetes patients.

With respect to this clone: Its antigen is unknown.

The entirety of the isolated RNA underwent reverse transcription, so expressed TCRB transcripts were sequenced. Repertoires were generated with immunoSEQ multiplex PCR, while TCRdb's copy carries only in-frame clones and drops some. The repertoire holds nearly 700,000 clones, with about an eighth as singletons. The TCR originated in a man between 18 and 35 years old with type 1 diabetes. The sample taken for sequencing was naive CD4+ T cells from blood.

Here the CDR3 reads CASSQRAGALEQYF. In DNA form, the CDR3 reads TGTGCCAGCAGCCAAAGGGCAGGGGCGCTCGAGCAGTACTTC. The chain uses TRBV7-3 and TRBJ2-7, with a possible D match to TRBD1 (6 bases). This CDR3 spans 14 amino acids. V was trimmed by 5 bases and J by 6 bases, leaving 17 bases between them. Germline loops: CDR1 SGHTA, CDR2 FQGTGA.